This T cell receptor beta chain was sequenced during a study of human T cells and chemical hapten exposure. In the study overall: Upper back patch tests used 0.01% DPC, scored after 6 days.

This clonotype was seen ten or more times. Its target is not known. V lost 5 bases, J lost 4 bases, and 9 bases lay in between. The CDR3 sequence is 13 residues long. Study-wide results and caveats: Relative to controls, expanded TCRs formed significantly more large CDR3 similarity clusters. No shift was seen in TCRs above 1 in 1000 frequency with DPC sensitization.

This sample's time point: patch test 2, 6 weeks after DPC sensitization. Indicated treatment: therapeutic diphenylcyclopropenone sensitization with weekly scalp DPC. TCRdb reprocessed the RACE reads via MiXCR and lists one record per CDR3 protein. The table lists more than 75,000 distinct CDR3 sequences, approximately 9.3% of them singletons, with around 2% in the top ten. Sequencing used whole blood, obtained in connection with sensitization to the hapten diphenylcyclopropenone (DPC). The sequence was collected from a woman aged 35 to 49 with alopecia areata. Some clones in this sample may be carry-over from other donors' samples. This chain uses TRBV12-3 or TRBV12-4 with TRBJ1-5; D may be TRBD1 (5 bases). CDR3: CASSPQGNQPQHF. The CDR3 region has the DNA TGTGCCAGCAGTCCCCAGGGAAATCAGCCCCAGCATTTT.